This T cell receptor beta chain was recorded in a study of T cells in Graves' hyperthyroidism and ophthalmopathy (dated by TCRdb to between 2017 and 2020). Study-level background: Peripheral blood samples were taken at initial diagnosis, before any treatment was given. Prospective prediction of ophthalmopathy was tested in an independent validation cohort of approximately 19 hyperthyroidism patients and 15 to 17 patients who later progressed to ophthalmopathy. The approximately 100 discovery patients were divided at random into training and test sets in a 7:3 ratio. After blood sampling, hyperthyroidism patients were treated with methimazole at a starting dose of 30 mg daily, and ophthalmopathy patients were treated with high-dose intravenous methylprednisolone. In roughly six Graves' hyperthyroidism patients, the study also compared T-cell repertoires from thyroid tissue with T-cell repertoires from blood. According to the paper, TCR Vbeta CDR3 sequencing was carried out on 120 to 150 peripheral blood samples, which came from under 50 ophthalmopathy, 80 or so hyperthyroidism and 17 progressor patients. A discovery cohort of roughly 100 patients, approximately 45 with Graves' ophthalmopathy and over 55 with stable Graves' hyperthyroidism, was used to find distinguishing TCR V-J signatures.

Including the terminal cysteine and phenylalanine, the CDR3 comprises 14 residues. The CDR3 DNA has 42 bases and is translated from base 1. V loses 3 bases, J loses 4 bases, and the germline ends lie 11 bases apart. Taken from the germline V gene, the CDR1 and CDR2 loops are SGDLS and YYNGEE. Comments on this clonotype: Its antigen is unknown. No qualities accompany the bases; no much larger clone lies one base away.

Moderately to severely active disease, a Clinical Activity Score of at least 3, a NOSPECS grade of at least 4, and a duration under 3 months were present in ophthalmopathy patients. Patients with uncontrolled infections, other autoimmune diseases, pregnancy or lactation were excluded. Diagnoses relied on clinical symptoms, serum thyroxine and TRAb, thyroid ultrasound and orbital computed tomography. Ficoll-Paque density gradient centrifugation was used to isolate PBMCs from 10 ml of fresh peripheral blood. Trizol reagent was used to extract total RNA, and RNA quality was then checked on an Agilent 2100 Bioanalyzer. Broad study findings and their caveats: Ophthalmopathy was separated from stable hyperthyroidism by a 13 V-J signature model, with approximately 89% sensitivity and roughly 84% specificity obtained in cross-validation and 80%/75% obtained in testing. Sample size was not statistically predetermined, and blinding of investigators to group allocation was not performed. Most expanded thyroid clonotypes (frequency above 0.001) were also detected in blood, a finding suggesting that blood repertoires may reflect thyroid immune responses. In validation, the model predicted progression to ophthalmopathy a median of about 6.5 months before onset, with 65% to 71% sensitivity and around 76% specificity.

TCR beta CDR3 regions were amplified from RNA transcripts. For the first round of RT-PCR on the TCR CDR3, the HTBI primer set was used together with the Qiagen OneStep RT-PCR kit. Libraries were constructed in a second round of multiplex PCR, after which size selection and purification were performed. Paired-end sequencing of the libraries was performed with 100 bp reads on an Illumina HiSeq2000. The published analysis was carried out like this. SOAPnuke was used to process the raw data, with reads discarded if the reads contained adapters or uncalled bases, had a mean Phred below 15, or lacked an exact constant-primer or identifier match. COPE v1.2.5 was used to merge high-quality paired reads, and clonotypes were defined as unique nucleotide sequences. Clonotypes were aligned to IMGT TRBV, TRBD and TRBJ reference segments using MiTCR v1.1. The analysis included only V-J combinations with a frequency above 0.0001, which together covered about 99% of the repertoires. The TCS score was defined as F50 (clonal expansion) divided by E x V (chaos), with BLOSUM62-based TCRdist calculated between CDR3 peptides within each V-J. Welch's t-statistics and random forest reduced just over 500 V-J features to roughly 13, which were used in a naive Bayes classifier (R e1071). The public reads were quality trimmed at Q25 with fastp and then assembled into clones with MiXCR by TCRdb, keeping productive beta chains. Identical CDR3 proteins give one entry, which carries the most common genes and DNA. V and J calls and clone size were set by TCRdb, not the authors. The sample yields about 350,000 distinct CDR3 sequences; approximately 16% were counted once. The top ten constitute approximately 19% of the sample.

The TCR sequence derives from a woman aged 55-75 years with Graves' ophthalmopathy. The chain is encoded by TRBV9 joined to TRBJ2-1; possibly the D gene is TRBD1, per 6 matching bases. The sequenced material came from blood. The DNA reads TGTGCCAGCAGCGCTATAGGGGGATACAATGAGCAGTTCTTC. The encoded protein is CASSAIGGYNEQFF.